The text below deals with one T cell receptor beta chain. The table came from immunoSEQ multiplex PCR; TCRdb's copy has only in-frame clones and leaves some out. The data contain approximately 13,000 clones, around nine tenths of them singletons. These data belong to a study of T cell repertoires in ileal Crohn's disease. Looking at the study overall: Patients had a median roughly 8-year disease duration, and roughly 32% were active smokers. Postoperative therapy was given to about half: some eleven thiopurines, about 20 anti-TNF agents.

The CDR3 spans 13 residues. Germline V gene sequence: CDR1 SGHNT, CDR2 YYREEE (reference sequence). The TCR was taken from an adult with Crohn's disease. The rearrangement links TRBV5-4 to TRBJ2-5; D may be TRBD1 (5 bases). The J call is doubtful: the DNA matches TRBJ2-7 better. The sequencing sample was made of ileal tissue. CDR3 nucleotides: TGTGCCAGCAGCTTAGACAGAACGTACGAGCAGTACTTC. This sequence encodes CASSLDRTYEQYF.